This TCR beta chain was observed in a study of regulatory T cells in long-lasting Graves disease. Across the whole study: Disease was considered persistent Graves' disease after over 5 years of antithyroid drugs (with positive TSH receptor antibodies). Whole-study results and caveats: Favored usage of TRBV28, TRBJ1-2 and TRBJ2-5 was recorded in persistent disease. What was studied was peripheral blood only, and not thyroid tissue.

Described time point: persistent/refractory GD, antithyroid drugs over 5 years with positive TRAb. RNA isolated from PBMCs was used to make the TCR library. The EDTA tubes were filled with 7 to 9.5 milliliters of drawn peripheral blood. This clonotype was found many times. The antigen is not known. CDR3 length: 16 residues. V was trimmed by 0 bases and J by 7 bases, leaving 18 bases between them. Looked up from germline, CDR1 is MNHEY and CDR2 is SVGEGT. The authors built TCR beta libraries using iRepertoire HTBI primers and Arm-PCR of CDR3 regions. Each CDR3 protein is one row after TCRdb ran MiXCR on the multiplex PCR reads. In the table there are a few hundred thousand distinct CDR3 sequences, less than 30% of which are singletons.

The sample here was peripheral blood mononuclear cells (PBMCs), taken when the disease was refractory, from a patient treated with antithyroid drugs. This receptor was taken from a woman aged 40 to 50 with Graves disease. The rearrangement uses TRBV6-2 or TRBV6-3 and TRBJ1-1; TRBD1 is a possible D gene (5 bases). CDR3 coding DNA: TGTGCCAGCAGTTACTCAAGCCGGGGGAGCTACAATGAAGCTTTCTTT. Its protein product is CASSYSSRGSYNEAFF.